The rows below give T cell receptor beta chains drawn from one sample of a study of shared clonotypes between healthy human individuals. TCRdb keeps only in-frame clones here, not all; method: immunoSEQ multiplex PCR. The sample yields about 1.1 million clones, around three quarters seen once. The specimen sequenced was memory CD4+ T cells from PBMCs. These receptors originate from a man between 18 and 29 years old in good health. Some clones in this sample may be carry-over from other donors' samples. Each CDR3 is given with its conserved first and last residue. Fields, in order: CDR3 protein, clone size, J gene, V gene, D gene. A D gene is named only where the DNA matches it firmly. Clone sizes are given selectively: once, few, many, or a class where the clone is expanded.

CASSRAVGLAGETQYF	.	TRBJ2-5	TRBV19	TRBD2
CASSMGVARNNEQFF	.	TRBJ2-1	TRBV19	.
CASSELGTGNTEAFF	once	TRBJ1-1	TRBV2	TRBD1
CASSLPLAGASAGELFF	.	TRBJ2-2	TRBV5-1	TRBD2
CAISELREETQYF	.	TRBJ2-5	TRBV10-3	.
CASSISGLQETQYF	.	TRBJ2-5	TRBV19	.
CASSPRLAEYNEQFF	.	TRBJ2-1	TRBV5-1	TRBD2
CASSTFRTGKNIQYF	few	TRBJ2-4	TRBV19	.
CASSFSAMGVNTEAFF	.	TRBJ1-1	TRBV5-1	.
CASSGGQGLTYGYTF	.	TRBJ1-2	TRBV5-4	TRBD1
CASRSEGVAKNIQYF	.	TRBJ2-4	TRBV28	.
CASSTLALQSYEQYF	.	TRBJ2-7	TRBV19	.
CASSRTSGRQTNEQFF	once	TRBJ2-1	TRBV5-1	TRBD2
CASSLVLAGVVPYF	.	TRBJ2-7	TRBV7-2	TRBD2
CASSRMQGTEAFF	.	TRBJ1-1	TRBV7-2	.
CASGEAGLRGYTF	few	TRBJ1-2	TRBV19	.
CASSPIGRGSYNEQFF	many	TRBJ2-1	TRBV18	.
CASSPREPTGEKLFF	.	TRBJ1-4	TRBV18	.
CASTYGAFNNEQFF	.	TRBJ2-1	TRBV28	.
CASSLFQAWNTEAFF	.	TRBJ1-1	TRBV5-6	.
CASSRDRFTDTQYF	.	TRBJ2-3	TRBV7-6	TRBD1
CASSLSSGAGNGYTF	.	TRBJ1-2	TRBV7-2	.
CASRHGQGGSQPQHF	.	TRBJ1-5	TRBV10-2	TRBD1
CASSVATDTQYF	.	TRBJ2-3	TRBV7-9	.
CSAAPYEQYF	once	TRBJ2-7	TRBV20-1	.
CASSQEDWQGEQYF	.	TRBJ2-7	TRBV4-1	.
CAISELGSSTDTQYF	few	TRBJ2-3	TRBV10-3	.
CASSPSRWTDSPSTDTQYF	.	TRBJ2-3	TRBV5-8	.
CATRTGLAKDTQYF	.	TRBJ2-3	TRBV5-1	TRBD2